The 21 T cell receptor beta chains listed next were all sequenced from one sample in a study of T cells in Graves' hyperthyroidism and ophthalmopathy. What was amplified from RNA transcripts were TCR beta CDR3 regions. TCR CDR3 regions were first amplified by RT-PCR with HTBI primers. Each CDR3 protein gets one entry after TCRdb re-called the multiplex PCR reads with MiXCR. The sample lists about 320,000 distinct CDR3 sequences; around a sixth were seen once. Sample: blood. The receptors were gathered from a man between 25 and 39 years old with Graves' hyperthyroidism.

This clonotype was detected only once. The rearrangement links TRBV12-3 or TRBV12-4 to TRBJ2-1; 9 bases fit TRBD2. This CDR3 is 15 amino acids long. V was pared by 3 bases and J by 7 bases, with 7 bases of the junction left unmatched. The CDR3 DNA reads TGTGCCAGCAGTTTGGGTAGCGGGGGACTGAATGAGCAGTTCTTC. Translated: CASSLGSGGLNEQFF.

This clonotype was observed many times. The chain carries TRBV18 and TRBJ2-5; no reliable D call. The CDR3 spans 13 residues. Germline V lookup: CDR1 KGHSH, CDR2 LQKENI. Trimming took off 0 bases at V and 5 bases at J, with 7 bases between the two ends. DNA for the CDR3: TGTGCCAGCTCACCACCGATTAAGGAGACCCAGTACTTC. It codes for CASSPPIKETQYF.

The CDR3 nucleotides read TGTGCCAGCAGAGGGACACCAAATGGGGAGACCCAGTACTTC. Translation: CASRGTPNGETQYF. V gene TRBV5-5 combines with J gene TRBJ2-5, with D possibly matching TRBD1 (6 bases). CDR3 length: 14 residues. V lost 5 bases and J lost 5, with 16 bases in between. The germline V gene has CDR1 SGHKS and CDR2 YYEKEE (reference sequence).

The table lists this clonotype with many counts. The gene calls are TRBV7-9 and TRBJ2-3; D remains ambiguous. The CDR3 has 11 residues. The germline gives CDR1 SEHNR, CDR2 FQNEAQ (reference sequence). CDR3 in amino acids: CASPFADTQYF. The CDR3 coding sequence is TGTGCTTCCCCTTTCGCAGATACGCAGTATTTT.

This clonotype has more than one count but fewer than ten. This is likely a read error, given that the CDR3 carries no conserved phenylalanine or tryptophan at its end. This chain joins TRBV29-1 and TRBJ1-2, with 8 bases fitting TRBD1. After removal of 5 bases from V and 1 base from J, the junction contained 12 bases not matched to a gene. Looked up from germline, CDR1 is SQVTM and CDR2 is ANQGSEA. The CDR3 has 16 residues. CDR3 region: CSVTGDRQIHNYGYTL. CDR3 DNA: TGCAGCGTTACCGGGGACAGGCAGATTCATAACTATGGCTACACCCTC.

Note on this clonotype: A much larger clone differs by one base, so this may be a read error. The V and J genes are TRBV12-3 or TRBV12-4 and TRBJ1-4; D perhaps matches TRBD1 (6 bases). Trimming removed 5 bases from V and 3 bases from J, with 10 bases in between. This CDR3 has 14 residues. CDR3 sequence: CASSGGASNEKLFF. DNA for the CDR3: TGTGCCAGCAGTGGGGGGGCTTCTAATGAAAAACTGTTTTTT.

This clonotype was seen more than once but under ten times. The CDR3 here is CSARDSGNEQFF. The CDR3 DNA sequence: TGCAGTGCTAGAGATTCAGGGAATGAGCAGTTCTTC. The rearrangement links TRBV20-1 to TRBJ2-1, with a weak D call TRBD1 (5 bases). The V end was cut by 0 bases, the J end by 7 bases, with 7 bases between. Germline values: CDR1 DFQATT, CDR2 SNEGSKA (reference sequence). This CDR3 comprises 12 residues.

This clonotype was detected a few times. The rearrangement uses TRBV3-1 and TRBJ1-4, with D uncertain. V shed 2 bases and J shed 8 bases, with 3 bases lying between them. This CDR3 contains 11 residues. The germline V gene encodes CDR1 LGHDT and CDR2 YNNKEL (reference sequence). The CDR3 DNA reads as TGTGCCAGCAGCCAAAACGAAAAACTGTTTTTT. Protein product: CASSQNEKLFF.

The J gene is TRBJ1-2, the V gene TRBV20-1; possible D gene TRBD1, 5 bases. Looked up from germline, CDR1 is DFQATT and CDR2 is SNEGSKA (reference sequence). This CDR3 has 15 residues. Trimming took off 1 base at V and 3 bases at J, with 15 bases between the two ends. CDR3 nucleotide sequence: TGCAGTGCTAGAGCGGCCAGGGTGCTGGACTATGGCTACACCTTC. Protein product: CSARAARVLDYGYTF.

This clonotype was observed a single time. The chain couples TRBV4-1 to TRBJ2-3; D remains ambiguous. V gave up 4 bases and J gave up 0 bases, with 14 bases separating them. The CDR3 spans 16 residues. Germline assignment: CDR1 MGHRA and CDR2 YSYEKL. The CDR3 region is CASSRYYLPSTDTQYF. The DNA for the CDR3 is TGCGCCAGCAGCCGGTACTACCTCCCGAGCACAGATACGCAGTATTTT.

This clonotype was counted many times. The V call is TRBV6-1, the J call TRBJ2-1; 7 positions match TRBD1. J was trimmed by 15 bases and V by 9 bases; bases with no gene match: 11. The length of the CDR3 is 11 residues. Looked up from germline, CDR1 is MNHNS and CDR2 is SASEGT. The CDR3 coding sequence is TGTGCCAGTTCGCCGGGACAGCTCCCGTTCTTC. It yields the protein CASSPGQLPFF.

This clonotype was detected many times. The chain has TRBV12-3 or TRBV12-4 and TRBJ1-4; TRBD1 matches 8 bases. V gave up 3 bases and J gave up 8 bases; unmatched junction bases: 5. The CDR3 covers 14 residues. CDR3 protein: CASSLATGVEKLFF. For the CDR3, the DNA is TGTGCCAGCAGTTTGGCGACAGGGGTCGAAAAACTGTTTTTT.

This clonotype has a count of ten or more. This chain uses TRBV2 with TRBJ2-1; D is ambiguous. This CDR3 is built from 12 residues. Germline V gene sequence: CDR1 SNHLY, CDR2 FYNNEI. V was cut by 4 bases and J by 12 bases, with 13 bases left in between. CDR3 sequence (DNA): TGTGCCAGCAGTGTCGCCGCCGTAGGGCAGTTCTTC. Translation: CASSVAAVGQFF.

Many counts were recorded for this clonotype. The V call is TRBV2, the J call TRBJ2-3; 7 bases match TRBD2. Trimming at V came to 6 bases and at J to 5 bases, leaving 11 bases not matched to a gene. The CDR3 runs 15 residues. Germline V gene lookup returns CDR1 SNHLY and CDR2 FYNNEI. The CDR3 DNA sequence: TGTGCCAGCAGCGAGACCCTATTAGCGGGAGATACGCAGTATTTT. Encoded protein: CASSETLLAGDTQYF.

The rearrangement joins TRBV7-9 to TRBJ2-7, with TRBD2 matching over 9 bases. The CDR3 spans 14 residues. Trimming at V came to 5 bases and at J to 6 bases, leaving 8 bases not matched to a gene. CDR1 and CDR2 (germline): SEHNR, FQNEAQ (reference sequence). CDR3 DNA: TGTGCCAGCAGCCATCCTAGCGGGAAGATCGAGCAGTACTTC. Its protein product is CASSHPSGKIEQYF.

This clonotype occurred a few times. V gene TRBV27 combines with J gene TRBJ2-1; maybe TRBD1 (5 bases). Germline-derived CDR1 and CDR2 are MNHEY and SMNVEV (reference sequence). The CDR3 sequence is 14 residues long. Trimming removed 3 bases from V and 3 bases from J, with 9 bases in between. The CDR3 DNA follows: TGTGCCAGCAGTTTCCGAGGACACTACAATGAGCAGTTCTTC. It translates to CASSFRGHYNEQFF.

Note on this clonotype: This sequence may be a read error, since a much larger clone differs from it by one base. This chain connects TRBV24-1 to TRBJ2-7; the D gene is possibly TRBD2 (6 bases). Looked up from germline, CDR1 is KGHDR and CDR2 is SFDVKD. The CDR3 covers 13 residues. The CDR3 DNA sequence: TGTGCCACCAGCGACTCGGGAGACTACGAGCAGTGCTTC. Translated: CATSDSGDYEQCF.

V usage is TRBV19 and J usage is TRBJ1-5, with D perhaps matching TRBD1 (5 bases). The CDR3 is 17 amino acids. Germline V lookup: CDR1 LNHDA, CDR2 SQIVND (reference sequence). Deletions cut 2 bases from V and 0 bases from J, with 14 bases between. CDR3 coding DNA: TGTGCCAGTAGTATAAGGAGACAGAGGTATAGCAATCAGCCCCAGCATTTT. Amino acids: CASSIRRQRYSNQPQHF.

The rearrangement joins TRBV11-2 to TRBJ2-3; 8 bases agree with TRBD2. J lost 5 bases, V lost 3 bases, and 19 bases had no gene match. Germline V gene lookup returns CDR1 SGHAT and CDR2 FQNNGV. This CDR3 contains 19 residues. CDR3 in DNA: TGTGCCAGCAGCTTTCTCGGTAGCGGGGCCGGGCCGTTTAAAGATACGCAGTATTTT. It encodes CASSFLGSGAGPFKDTQYF. Full variable domain (missing parts from reference TRBV11-2 and TRBJ2-3): EAGVAQSPRYKIIEKRQSVAFWCNPISGHATLYWYQQILGQGPKLLIQFQNNGVVDDSQLPKDRFSAERLKGVDSTLKIQPAKLEDSAVYLCASSFLGSGAGPFKDTQYFGPGTRLTVL.

This clonotype appeared many times. V is TRBV12-3 or TRBV12-4 and J is TRBJ1-1; D uncertain. The CDR3 is 14 residues long. Trimming pared 1 base from V and 1 base from J, leaving 7 bases between. The CDR3, as DNA: TGTGCCAGCAGTTTAGGTGTCGGGAACACTGAAGCTTTCTTT. It specifies CASSLGVGNTEAFF.

V and J are TRBV20-1 and TRBJ2-3; a possible D gene is TRBD2 (6 bases). Germline CDR1 DFQATT, CDR2 SNEGSKA (reference sequence). The V and J ends lost 3 bases and 5 bases respectively, with 21 bases between them. This CDR3 is 16 amino acids long. For the CDR3, the DNA is TGCAGTGCTAGTCTTCAAGGGACTTCCGCCGGAGATACGCAGTATTTT. Amino acids: CSASLQGTSAGDTQYF.